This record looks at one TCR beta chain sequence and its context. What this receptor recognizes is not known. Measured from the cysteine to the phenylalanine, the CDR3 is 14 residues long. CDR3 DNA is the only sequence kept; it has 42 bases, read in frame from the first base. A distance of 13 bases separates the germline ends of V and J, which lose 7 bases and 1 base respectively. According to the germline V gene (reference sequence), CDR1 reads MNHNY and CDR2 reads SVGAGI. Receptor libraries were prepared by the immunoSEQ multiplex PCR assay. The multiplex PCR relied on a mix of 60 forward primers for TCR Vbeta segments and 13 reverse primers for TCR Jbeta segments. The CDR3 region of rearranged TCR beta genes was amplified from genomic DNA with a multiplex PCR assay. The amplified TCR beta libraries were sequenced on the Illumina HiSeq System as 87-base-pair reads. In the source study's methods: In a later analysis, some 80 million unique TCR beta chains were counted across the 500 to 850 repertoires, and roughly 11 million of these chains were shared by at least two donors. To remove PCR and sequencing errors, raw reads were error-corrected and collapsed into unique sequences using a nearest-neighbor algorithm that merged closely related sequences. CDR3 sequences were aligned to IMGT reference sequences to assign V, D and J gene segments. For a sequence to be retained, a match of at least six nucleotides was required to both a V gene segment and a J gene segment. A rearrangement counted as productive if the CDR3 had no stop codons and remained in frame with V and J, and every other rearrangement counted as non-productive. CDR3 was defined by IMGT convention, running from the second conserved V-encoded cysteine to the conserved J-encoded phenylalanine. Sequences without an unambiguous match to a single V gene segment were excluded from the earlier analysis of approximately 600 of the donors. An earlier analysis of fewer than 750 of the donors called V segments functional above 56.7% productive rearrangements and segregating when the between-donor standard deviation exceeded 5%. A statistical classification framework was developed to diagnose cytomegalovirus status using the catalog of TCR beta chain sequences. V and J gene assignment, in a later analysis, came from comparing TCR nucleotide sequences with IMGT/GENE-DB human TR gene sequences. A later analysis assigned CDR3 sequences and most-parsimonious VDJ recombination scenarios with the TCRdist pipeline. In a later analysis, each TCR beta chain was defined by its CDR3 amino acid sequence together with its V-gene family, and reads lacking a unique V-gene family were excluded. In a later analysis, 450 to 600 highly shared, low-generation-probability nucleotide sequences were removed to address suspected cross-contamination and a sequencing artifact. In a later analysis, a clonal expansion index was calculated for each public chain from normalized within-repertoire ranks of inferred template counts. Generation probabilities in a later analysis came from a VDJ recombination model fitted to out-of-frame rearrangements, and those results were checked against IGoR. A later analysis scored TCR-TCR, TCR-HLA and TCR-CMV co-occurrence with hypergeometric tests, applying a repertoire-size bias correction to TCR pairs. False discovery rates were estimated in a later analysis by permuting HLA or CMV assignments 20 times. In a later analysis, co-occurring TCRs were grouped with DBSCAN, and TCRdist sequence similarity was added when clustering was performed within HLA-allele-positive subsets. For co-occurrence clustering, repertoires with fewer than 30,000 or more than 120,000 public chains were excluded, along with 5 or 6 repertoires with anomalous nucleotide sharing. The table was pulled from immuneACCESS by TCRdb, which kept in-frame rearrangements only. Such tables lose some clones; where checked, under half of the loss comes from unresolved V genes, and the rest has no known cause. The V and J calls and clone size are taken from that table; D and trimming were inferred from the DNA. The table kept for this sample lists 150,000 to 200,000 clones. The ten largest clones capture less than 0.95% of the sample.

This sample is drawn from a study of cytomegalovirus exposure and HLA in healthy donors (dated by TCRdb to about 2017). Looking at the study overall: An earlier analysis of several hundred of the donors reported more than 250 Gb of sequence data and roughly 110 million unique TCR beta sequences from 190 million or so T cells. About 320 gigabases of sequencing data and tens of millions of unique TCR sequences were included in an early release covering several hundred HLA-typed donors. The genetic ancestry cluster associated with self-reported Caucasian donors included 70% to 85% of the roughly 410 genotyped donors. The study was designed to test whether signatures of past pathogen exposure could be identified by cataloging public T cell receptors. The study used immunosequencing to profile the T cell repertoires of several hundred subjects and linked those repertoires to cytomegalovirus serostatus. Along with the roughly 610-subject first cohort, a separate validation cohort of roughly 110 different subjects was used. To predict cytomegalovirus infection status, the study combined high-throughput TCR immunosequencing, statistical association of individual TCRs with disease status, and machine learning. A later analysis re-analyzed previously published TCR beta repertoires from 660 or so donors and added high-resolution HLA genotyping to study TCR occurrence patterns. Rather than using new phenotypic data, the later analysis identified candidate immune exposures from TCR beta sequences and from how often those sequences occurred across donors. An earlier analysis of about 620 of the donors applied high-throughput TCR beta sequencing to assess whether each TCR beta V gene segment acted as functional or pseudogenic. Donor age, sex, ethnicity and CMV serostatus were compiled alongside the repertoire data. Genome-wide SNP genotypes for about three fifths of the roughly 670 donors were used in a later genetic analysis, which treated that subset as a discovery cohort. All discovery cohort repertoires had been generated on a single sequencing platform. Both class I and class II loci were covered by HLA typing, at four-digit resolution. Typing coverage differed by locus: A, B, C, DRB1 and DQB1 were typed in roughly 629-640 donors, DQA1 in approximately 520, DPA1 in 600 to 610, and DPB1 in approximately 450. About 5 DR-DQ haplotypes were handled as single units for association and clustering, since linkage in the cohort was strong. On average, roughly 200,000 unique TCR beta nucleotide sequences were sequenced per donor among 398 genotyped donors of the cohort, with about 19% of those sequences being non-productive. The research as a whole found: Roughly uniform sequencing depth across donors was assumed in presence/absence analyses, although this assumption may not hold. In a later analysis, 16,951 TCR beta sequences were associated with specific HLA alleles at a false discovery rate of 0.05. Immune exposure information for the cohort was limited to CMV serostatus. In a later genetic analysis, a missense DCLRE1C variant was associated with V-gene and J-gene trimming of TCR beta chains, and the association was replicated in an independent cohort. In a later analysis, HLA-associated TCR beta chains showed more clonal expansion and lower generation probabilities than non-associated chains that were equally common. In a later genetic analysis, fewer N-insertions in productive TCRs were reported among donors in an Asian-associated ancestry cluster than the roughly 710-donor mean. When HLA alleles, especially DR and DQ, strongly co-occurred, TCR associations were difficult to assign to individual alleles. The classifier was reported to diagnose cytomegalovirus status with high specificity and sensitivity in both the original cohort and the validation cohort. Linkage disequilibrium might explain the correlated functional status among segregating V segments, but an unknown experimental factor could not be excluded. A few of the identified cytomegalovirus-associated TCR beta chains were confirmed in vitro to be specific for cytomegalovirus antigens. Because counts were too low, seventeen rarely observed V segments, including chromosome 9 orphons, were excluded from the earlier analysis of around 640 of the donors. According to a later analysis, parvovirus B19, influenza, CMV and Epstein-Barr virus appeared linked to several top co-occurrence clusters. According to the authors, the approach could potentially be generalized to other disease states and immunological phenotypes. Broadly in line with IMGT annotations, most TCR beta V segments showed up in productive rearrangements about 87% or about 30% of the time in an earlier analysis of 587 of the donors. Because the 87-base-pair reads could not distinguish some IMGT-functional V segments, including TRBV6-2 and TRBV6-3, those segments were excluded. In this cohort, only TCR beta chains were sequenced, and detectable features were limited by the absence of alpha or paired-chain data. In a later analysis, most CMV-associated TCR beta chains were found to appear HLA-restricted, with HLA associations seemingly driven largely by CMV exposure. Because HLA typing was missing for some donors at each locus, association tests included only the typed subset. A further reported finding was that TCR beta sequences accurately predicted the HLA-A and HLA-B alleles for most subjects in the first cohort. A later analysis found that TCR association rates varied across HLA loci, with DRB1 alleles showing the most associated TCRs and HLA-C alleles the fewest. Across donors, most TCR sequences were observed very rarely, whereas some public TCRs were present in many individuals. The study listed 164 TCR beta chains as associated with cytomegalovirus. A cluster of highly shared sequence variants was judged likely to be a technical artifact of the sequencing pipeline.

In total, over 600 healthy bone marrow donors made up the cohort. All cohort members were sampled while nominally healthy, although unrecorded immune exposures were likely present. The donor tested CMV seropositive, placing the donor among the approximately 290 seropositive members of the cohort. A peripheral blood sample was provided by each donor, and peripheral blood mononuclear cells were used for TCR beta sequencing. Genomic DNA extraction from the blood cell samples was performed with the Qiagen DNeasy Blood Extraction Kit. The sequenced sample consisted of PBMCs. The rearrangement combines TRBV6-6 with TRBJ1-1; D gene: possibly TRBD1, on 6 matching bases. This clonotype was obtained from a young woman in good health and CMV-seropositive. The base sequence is TGTGCCAGCAAAACTCTGACAGGGAACACTGAAGCTTTCTTT. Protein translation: CASKTLTGNTEAFF.